A single sample gave rise to the 30 T cell receptor beta chains below, sequenced in a study of T cell responses to AZD1222 COVID-19 vaccine. Assay: immunoSEQ multiplex PCR; the TCRdb copy retains only in-frame clones and omits some. The sample lists 95,000 to 110,000 clones; around 92% were seen once. Sequenced here: peripheral blood, sampled 28 days after the second AZD1222 dose. Receptor source: an adult who received the AZD1222 COVID-19 vaccine.

The chain couples TRBV21-1 to TRBJ2-7; TRBD1, the table's D call, was not compared with the DNA. TRBV21-1 is termed a pseudogene. This CDR3 contains 14 residues. DNA for the CDR3: TGTGCCAGCAGCAAAGCTGGACAGAAAAGTGAGCAGTACTTC. Its protein product is CASSKAGQKSEQYF.

This clone came up once. The CDR3 DNA is TGTGCCTGGAGTGTATCAGGGGGCATGAGGTATGAGCAGTTCTTC. Its protein is CAWSVSGGMRYEQFF. The chain links TRBV30 to TRBJ2-1, with 8 bases fitting TRBD1. J gave up 8 bases and V 0 bases, and 9 bases lay outside the gene matches. The CDR3 loop spans 15 amino acids. The germline gives CDR1 GTSNPN, CDR2 SVGIG (reference sequence).

The chain is built from TRBV9 and TRBJ1-1, with TRBD1 identical over 7 bases. The CDR3 contains 14 residues. With V trimmed by 3 bases and J by 10 bases, 12 bases remained unmatched. CDR1 is SGDLS and CDR2 is YYNGEE in the germline V gene. The CDR3 nucleotides are TGTGCCAGCAGCGCTACAGGGGTACGAGGGGGAGCTTTCTTT. It specifies CASSATGVRGGAFF.

This chain links TRBV4-1 with TRBJ2-7, with no clear D. This CDR3 region has 16 residues. Germline V gene lookup returns CDR1 MGHRA and CDR2 YSYEKL. V was trimmed by 1 base and J by 2 bases, leaving 15 bases between them. CDR3 sequence reads: CASSQAEEVATYEQYF. DNA for the CDR3: TGCGCCAGCAGCCAAGCAGAAGAAGTAGCAACCTACGAGCAGTACTTC.

The sample holds one count of this clone. The chain joins TRBV27 to TRBJ2-1, with unresolved D. This CDR3 spans 14 amino acids. The V gene's germline CDR1 is MNHEY and CDR2 SMNVEV (reference sequence). V was pared by 0 bases and J by 4 bases, with 7 bases between. This CDR3 is CASSLSTRYNEQFF. CDR3 nucleotide sequence: TGTGCCAGCAGTTTATCGACGAGATACAATGAGCAGTTCTTC.

V and J are TRBV3-1 (or the pseudogene TRBV3-2) and TRBJ2-6; no definite D call. Per the germline V gene, CDR1 is LGHDT and CDR2 is YNNKEL (reference sequence). CDR3 size: 15 residues. Trimming pared 0 bases from V and 1 base from J, leaving 4 bases between. CDR3 protein: CASSQEASGANVLTF. The CDR3 DNA is TGTGCCAGCAGCCAAGAAGCGTCTGGGGCCAACGTCCTGACTTTC.

The chain combines TRBV4-1 with TRBJ2-7; either TRBD1 or TRBD2 may fit D (5 bases each). This CDR3 comprises 16 residues. The V end lost 5 bases, the J end lost 1 base, and 18 bases lay between the germline ends. Per germline, CDR1 MGHRA and CDR2 YSYEKL. For the CDR3, the DNA is TGCGCCAGCAGCGGAGGAGGAGGACAACCATCCTACGAGCAGTACTTC. This translates into CASSGGGGQPSYEQYF.

This chain connects TRBV6-5 to TRBJ2-3; D ambiguous. The CDR3 is 14 residues long. Germline V gene sequence: CDR1 MNHEY, CDR2 SVGAGI. V was shortened by 6 bases and J by 2 bases, with 12 bases between the two germline ends. In DNA, the CDR3 is TGTGCCAGCAGGGACCCGGTCTCCACAGATACGCAGTATTTT. Residues: CASRDPVSTDTQYF.

This clone came up once. CDR3 sequence (DNA): TGTGCCAGCAGCCTAGGTAGCGCAGATACGCAGTATTTT. This encodes CASSLGSADTQYF. The chain carries TRBV3-1 (or the pseudogene TRBV3-2) and TRBJ2-3; possibly TRBD2 for D (5 bases). Germline V lookup: CDR1 LGHDT, CDR2 YNNKEL (reference sequence). There are 13 residues in the CDR3. V was shortened by 4 bases and J by 4 bases, with 9 bases between the two germline ends.

This clone was found once. This chain links TRBV18 with TRBJ2-1, with TRBD2 identical over 8 bases. Germline V gives CDR1 KGHSH, CDR2 LQKENI. J was trimmed by 4 bases and V by 5 bases; bases with no gene match: 7. The CDR3 is 15 residues long. The DNA of the CDR3 is TGTGCCAGCTCAGAACGGGAGGGCCTTTACAATGAGCAGTTCTTC. This encodes CASSEREGLYNEQFF.

Only one count was recorded for this clone. The CDR3 DNA follows: TGTGCCAGCAGCTCGAGGGCTCTAGCGACCTCCTACAATGAGCAGTTCTTC. Amino acids: CASSSRALATSYNEQFF. The genes are TRBV7-9 and TRBJ2-1, with D perhaps TRBD2 (6 bases). The CDR3 runs to 17 residues. Between the trimmed V and J ends, which lost 4 bases and 0 bases, there was a span of 16 bases. CDR1 and CDR2 (germline): SEHNR, FQNEAQ (reference sequence).

The chain is built from TRBV19 and TRBJ1-4; D gene uncertain. This CDR3 region has 14 residues. V lost 4 bases to trimming and J lost 8 bases, with 14 bases between them. Germline CDR1 reads LNHDA; CDR2 reads SQIVND (reference sequence). The CDR3: CASSKGMVGEKLFF. The CDR3 region has the DNA TGTGCCAGTAGTAAGGGAATGGTTGGGGAAAAACTGTTTTTT.

This sequence joins TRBV11-3 and TRBJ2-2, with D perhaps matching TRBD1 (6 bases). Germline CDR1 reads SGHNT; CDR2 reads YENEEA. This CDR3 is built from 13 residues. V shed 6 bases and J shed 6 bases, with 11 bases lying between them. In DNA form, the CDR3 reads TGTGCCAGCAGTTACAGGGAATCCGGGGAGCTGTTTTTT. Amino acid sequence: CASSYRESGELFF. Drawing the rest from reference TRBV11-3 and TRBJ2-2, the complete variable domain is EAGVVQSPRYKIIEKKQPVAFWCNPISGHNTLYWYLQNLGQGPELLIRYENEEAVDDSQLPKDRFSAERLKGVDSTLKIQPAELGDSAVYLCASSYRESGELFFGEGSRLTVL.

The V and J genes are TRBV10-3 and TRBJ2-1; the match to TRBD2 covers 9 bases. Germline lookup yields CDR1 ENHRY and CDR2 SYGVKD. V gave up 6 bases and J gave up 7 bases; unmatched junction bases: 7. The CDR3 runs 14 residues. CDR3 bases: TGTGCCATCAGGCAGGGAGCGGGAGGAAATGAGCAGTTCTTC. This sequence encodes CAIRQGAGGNEQFF.

The count of this clone is one. The chain is built from TRBV30 and TRBJ1-1; D unresolved. Trimming left V 4 bases short and J 4 bases short, with 13 bases between. The germline V gene has CDR1 GTSNPN and CDR2 SVGIG (reference sequence). The CDR3 extends over 13 amino acids. The CDR3 nucleotides read TGTGCCTGGATGCTGTACGGGAGCACTGAAGCTTTCTTT. Amino acids: CAWMLYGSTEAFF.

The V call is TRBV5-1, the J call TRBJ2-7, with 7 bases matching TRBD1. Germline V CDR1 and CDR2: SGHRS, YFSETQ. The length of the CDR3 is 16 residues. After removal of 0 bases from V and 0 bases from J, the junction contained 6 bases not matched to a gene. The CDR3 coding sequence is TGCGCCAGCAGCTTGGAATACAGGGGACCCTCCTACGAGCAGTACTTC. It encodes CASSLEYRGPSYEQYF.

The V call is TRBV9, the J call TRBJ2-3; TRBD1 agrees at 8 bases. CDR3 length: 17 amino acids. V lost 0 bases to trimming and J lost 2 bases; unmatched junction nucleotides: 8. Per germline, CDR1 SGDLS and CDR2 YYNGEE. In DNA, the CDR3 is TGTGCCAGCAGCGTAGCTACCGGGACAGGACACACAGATACGCAGTATTTT. Translation: CASSVATGTGHTDTQYF.

The gene calls are TRBV5-1 and TRBJ2-5; no clear D gene. There are 18 residues in the CDR3. CDR1 is SGHRS and CDR2 is YFSETQ in the germline V gene. V shed 0 bases and J shed 3 bases, with 21 bases lying between them. CDR3 DNA: TGCGCCAGCAGCTTGGGGCTCGGGCGCCTCGCCCCAGAAGAGACCCAGTACTTC. Residues: CASSLGLGRLAPEETQYF.

The J gene is TRBJ2-1, the V gene TRBV11-3, with D unresolved. The CDR3 sequence is 12 residues long. Trimming took off 1 base at V and 6 bases at J, with 4 bases between the two ends. The germline V gene encodes CDR1 SGHNT and CDR2 YENEEA. The CDR3 nucleotides are TGTGCCAGCAGCTTAGCCTTCAATGAGCAGTTCTTC. This codes for CASSLAFNEQFF.

The chain is built from TRBV6-5 and TRBJ1-5; D may be TRBD1 (5 bases). This CDR3 has 13 residues. Germline values: CDR1 MNHEY, CDR2 SVGAGI. The V end lost 2 bases, the J end lost 6 bases, and 8 bases lay between the germline ends. The CDR3 DNA follows: TGTGCCAGCAGTTACGGTGGGGGTCAGCCCCAGCATTTT. It yields the protein CASSYGGGQPQHF.

V usage is TRBV9 and J usage is TRBJ1-6, with no clear D. The V end lost 0 bases, the J end lost 0 bases, and 13 bases lay between the germline ends. The CDR3 sequence is 18 residues long. Germline CDR1 SGDLS, CDR2 YYNGEE. The CDR3 region is CASSVEPYSSSYNSPLHF. Written as DNA, the CDR3 is TGTGCCAGCAGCGTAGAGCCCTATTCAAGCTCCTATAATTCACCCCTCCACTTT.

The chain combines TRBV2 with TRBJ2-1; 9 bases agree with TRBD2. The V gene's germline CDR1 is SNHLY and CDR2 FYNNEI. The CDR3 runs to 13 residues. Trimming at V came to 8 bases and at J to 5 bases, leaving 4 bases not matched to a gene. The CDR3 protein is CASGGLANNEQFF. CDR3 coding DNA: TGTGCCAGCGGGGGACTAGCAAACAATGAGCAGTTCTTC.

The chain is built from TRBV3-1 (or the pseudogene TRBV3-2) and TRBJ2-2, with D possibly being TRBD2 (5 bases). V lost 3 bases and J 5 bases, leaving 10 bases between the germline ends. Germline CDR1 LGHDT, CDR2 YNNKEL (reference sequence). The CDR3 length is 14 residues. CDR3 residues: CASSQGRRTGELFF. Written as DNA, the CDR3 is TGTGCCAGCAGCCAGGGGAGAAGAACCGGGGAGCTGTTTTTT.

The chain joins TRBV14 to TRBJ1-1, with D maybe TRBD1 (6 bases). The CDR3 contains 13 residues. Germline V gene sequence: CDR1 SGHDN, CDR2 FVKESK. V lost 5 bases and J 7 bases, leaving 14 bases between the germline ends. CDR3: CASSKGQPSEAFF. CDR3 DNA sequence: TGTGCCAGCAGCAAAGGACAGCCCAGTGAAGCTTTCTTT.

The genes are TRBV4-2 and TRBJ1-4, with D perhaps matching TRBD1 (5 bases). The V gene's germline CDR1 is LGHNA and CDR2 YNFKEQ. Trimming took off 2 bases at V and 4 bases at J, with 11 bases between the two ends. The CDR3 has 15 amino acids. CDR3 coding DNA: TGTGCCAGCAGCCAACACGACAGACTTAATGAAAAACTGTTTTTT. Its protein product is CASSQHDRLNEKLFF.

This clone showed up just once. Distinct nucleotide sequences in the sample also encode this CDR3. This chain connects TRBV7-9 to TRBJ2-1, with 7 bases identical to TRBD1. The CDR3 has 16 amino acids. V lost 0 bases to trimming and J lost 0 bases; unmatched junction nucleotides: 2. Germline values: CDR1 SEHNR, CDR2 FQNEAQ (reference sequence). The CDR3 sequence: CASSLAAGGSYNEQFF. The CDR3 coding sequence is TGTGCCAGCAGCTTAGCGGCAGGGGGCTCCTACAATGAGCAGTTCTTC.

The chain carries TRBV5-4 and TRBJ1-3; no clear D. This CDR3 has 16 amino acids. Germline CDR1 SGHNT, CDR2 YYREEE (reference sequence). V was trimmed by 0 bases and J by 4 bases, leaving 14 bases between them. CDR3: CASSLDRTRTGNTIYF. Here the CDR3 DNA reads TGTGCCAGCAGCTTGGATCGAACCCGAACAGGAAACACCATATATTTT.

V is TRBV7-8 and J is TRBJ1-2, with 7 bases aligning to TRBD1. The CDR3 contains 19 residues. Per germline, CDR1 SGHVS and CDR2 FQNEAQ. V shed 2 bases and J 4 bases; nucleotides not matched to a gene: 19. CDR3 protein: CASSLLGQGEDPSRYGYTF. Here the CDR3 DNA reads TGTGCCAGCAGCTTACTAGGGCAGGGGGAAGATCCTTCACGCTATGGCTACACCTTC.

The V call is TRBV28, the J call TRBJ1-2; D is ambiguous. Germline-derived CDR1 and CDR2 are MDHEN and SYDVKM. The CDR3 loop spans 15 amino acids. With 6 bases removed from V and 3 bases from J, the gap between germline ends came to 17 bases. This CDR3 is CASSSGFGFDYGYTF. In nucleotides, the CDR3 is TGTGCCAGCAGCTCCGGGTTCGGATTTGACTATGGCTACACCTTC.

This chain connects TRBV9 to TRBJ1-5; D unclear. The CDR3 is made up of 14 amino acids. The ends were cut back, 0 bases at V and 2 bases at J, with 6 bases in the middle. Germline CDR1 and CDR2: SGDLS and YYNGEE. The CDR3 nucleotides are TGTGCCAGCAGCGTAGAGGACGGCAATCAGCCCCAGCATTTT. The encoded protein is CASSVEDGNQPQHF.